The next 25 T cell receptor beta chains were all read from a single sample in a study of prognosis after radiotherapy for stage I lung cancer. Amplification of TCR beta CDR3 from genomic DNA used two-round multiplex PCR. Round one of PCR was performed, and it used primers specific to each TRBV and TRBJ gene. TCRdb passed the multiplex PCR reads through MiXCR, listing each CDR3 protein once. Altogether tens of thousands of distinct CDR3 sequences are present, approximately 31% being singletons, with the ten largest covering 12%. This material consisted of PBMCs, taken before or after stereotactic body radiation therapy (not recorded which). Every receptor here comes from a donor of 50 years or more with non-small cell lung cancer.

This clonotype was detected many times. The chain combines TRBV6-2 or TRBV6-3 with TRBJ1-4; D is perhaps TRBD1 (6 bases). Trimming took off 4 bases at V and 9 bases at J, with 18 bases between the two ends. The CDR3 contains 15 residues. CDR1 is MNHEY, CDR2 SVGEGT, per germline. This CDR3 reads CASSSPHLDRQKLFF. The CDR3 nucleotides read TGTGCCAGCAGTTCCCCACACCTGGACAGACAAAAACTGTTTTTT.

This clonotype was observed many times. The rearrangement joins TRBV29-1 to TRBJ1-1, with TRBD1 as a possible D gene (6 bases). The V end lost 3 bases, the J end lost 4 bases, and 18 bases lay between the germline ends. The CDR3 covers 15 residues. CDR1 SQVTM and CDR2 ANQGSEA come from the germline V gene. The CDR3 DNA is TGCAGCGTTGAGGGGGCCAGGGAACAGAGCACTGAAGCTTTCTTT. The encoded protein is CSVEGAREQSTEAFF.

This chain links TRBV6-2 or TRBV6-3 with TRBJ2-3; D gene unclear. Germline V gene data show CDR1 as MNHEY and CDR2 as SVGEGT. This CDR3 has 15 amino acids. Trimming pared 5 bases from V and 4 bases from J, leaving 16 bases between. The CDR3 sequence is CASSTCPDGADTQYF. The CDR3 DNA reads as TGTGCCAGCAGTACCTGTCCTGATGGGGCAGATACGCAGTATTTT.

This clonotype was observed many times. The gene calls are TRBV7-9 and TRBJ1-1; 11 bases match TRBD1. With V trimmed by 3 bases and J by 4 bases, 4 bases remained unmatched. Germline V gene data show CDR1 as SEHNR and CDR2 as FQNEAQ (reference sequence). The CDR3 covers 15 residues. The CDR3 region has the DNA TGTGCCAGCAGCTTTGGGACAGGGGGTTTCACTGAAGCTTTCTTT. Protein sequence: CASSFGTGGFTEAFF.

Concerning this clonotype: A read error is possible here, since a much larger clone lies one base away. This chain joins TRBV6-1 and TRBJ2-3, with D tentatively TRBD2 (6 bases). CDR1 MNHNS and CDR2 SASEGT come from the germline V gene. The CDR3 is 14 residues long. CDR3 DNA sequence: TGTGCCAGCAGCGAAGGAACTAGCATAGATACGCAGTATTTT. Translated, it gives CASSEGTSIDTQYF.

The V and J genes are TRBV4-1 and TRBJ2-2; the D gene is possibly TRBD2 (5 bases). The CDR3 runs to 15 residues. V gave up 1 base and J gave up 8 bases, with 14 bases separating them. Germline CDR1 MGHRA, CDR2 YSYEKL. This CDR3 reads CASSQGTGSLGELFF. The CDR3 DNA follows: TGCGCCAGCAGCCAAGGAACGGGGTCCTTAGGGGAGCTGTTTTTT.

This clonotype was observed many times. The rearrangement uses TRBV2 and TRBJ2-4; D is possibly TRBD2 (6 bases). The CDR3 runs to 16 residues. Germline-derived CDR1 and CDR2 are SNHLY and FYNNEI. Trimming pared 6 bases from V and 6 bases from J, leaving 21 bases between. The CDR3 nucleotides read TGTGCCAGCAGCCGGATGGGGGGTCTGAGGGGAAACATTCAGTACTTC. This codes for CASSRMGGLRGNIQYF.

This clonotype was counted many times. The CDR3: CAISVPGSMGYTF. The CDR3 region has the DNA TGTGCCATCAGTGTCCCAGGGTCCATGGGCTACACCTTC. This chain joins TRBV10-3 and TRBJ1-2; TRBD1 might be the D (5 bases). V was pared by 4 bases and J by 8 bases, with 14 bases between. CDR3 length: 13 amino acids. The germline CDR1 and CDR2 sequences are ENHRY and SYGVKD.

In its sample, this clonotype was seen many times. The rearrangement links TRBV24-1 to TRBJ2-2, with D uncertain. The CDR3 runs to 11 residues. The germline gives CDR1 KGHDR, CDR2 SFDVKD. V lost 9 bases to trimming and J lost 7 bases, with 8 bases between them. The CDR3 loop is CATARLGELFF. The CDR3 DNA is TGTGCCACCGCGAGACTCGGGGAGCTGTTTTTT.

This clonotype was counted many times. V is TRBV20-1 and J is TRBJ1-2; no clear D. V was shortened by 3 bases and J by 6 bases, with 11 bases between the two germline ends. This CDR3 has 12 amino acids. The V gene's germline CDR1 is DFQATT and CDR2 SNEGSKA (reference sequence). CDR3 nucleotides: TGCAGTGCTAGTCTAGGGTTGGATGGCTACACCTTC. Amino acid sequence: CSASLGLDGYTF.

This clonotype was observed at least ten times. CDR3 bases: TGTGCCAGCAGACGAAGGTCAGGGGCGAACACCGGGGAGCTGTTTTTT. Its protein product is CASRRRSGANTGELFF. This chain uses TRBV27 with TRBJ2-2; D is possibly TRBD1 (6 bases). CDR1 and CDR2 (germline): MNHEY, SMNVEV (reference sequence). V was trimmed by 6 bases and J by 0 bases, leaving 14 bases between them. This CDR3 is built from 16 residues.

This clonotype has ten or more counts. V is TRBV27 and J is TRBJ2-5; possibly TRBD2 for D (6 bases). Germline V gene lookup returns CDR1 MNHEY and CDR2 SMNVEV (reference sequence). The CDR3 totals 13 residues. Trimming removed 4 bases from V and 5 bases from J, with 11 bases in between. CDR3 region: CASSWGVEETQYF. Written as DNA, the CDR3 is TGTGCCAGCAGTTGGGGGGTGGAGGAGACCCAGTACTTC.

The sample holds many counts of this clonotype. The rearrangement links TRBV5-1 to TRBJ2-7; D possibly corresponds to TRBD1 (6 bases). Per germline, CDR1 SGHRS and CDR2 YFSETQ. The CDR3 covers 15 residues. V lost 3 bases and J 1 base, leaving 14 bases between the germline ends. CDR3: CASSYGQRVSYEQYF. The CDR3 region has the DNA TGCGCCAGCAGCTACGGACAGCGCGTTTCCTACGAGCAGTACTTC.

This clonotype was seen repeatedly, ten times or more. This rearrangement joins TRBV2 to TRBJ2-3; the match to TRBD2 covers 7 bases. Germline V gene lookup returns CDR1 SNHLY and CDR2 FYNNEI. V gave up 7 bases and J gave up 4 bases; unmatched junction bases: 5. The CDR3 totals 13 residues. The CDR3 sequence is CASKGGRADTQYF. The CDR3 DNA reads TGTGCCAGCAAGGGAGGGAGGGCAGATACGCAGTATTTT. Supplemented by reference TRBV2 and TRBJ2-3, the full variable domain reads EPEVTQTPSHQVTQMGQEVILRCVPISNHLYFYWYRQILGQKVEFLVSFYNNEISEKSEIFDDQFSVERPDGSNFTLKIRSTKLEDSAMYFCASKGGRADTQYFGPGTRLTVL.

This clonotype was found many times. The DNA of the CDR3 is TGCAGTGCTAGGGCCCCACCCGGCCTGACGAGCTCCTACGAGCAGTACTTC. It specifies CSARAPPGLTSSYEQYF. The chain recombines TRBV20-1 with TRBJ2-7; D not resolved. Germline V CDR1 and CDR2: DFQATT, SNEGSKA (reference sequence). The CDR3 runs 17 residues. V lost 3 bases and J lost 0, with 21 bases in between.

The CDR3 loop reads CASSPPGLAGLLTQYF. CDR3 nucleotide sequence: TGTGCCAGCAGCCCACCAGGACTAGCGGGGTTGCTTACGCAGTATTTT. This chain connects TRBV7-2 to TRBJ2-3; 12 nucleotides agree with TRBD2. Germline lookup yields CDR1 SGHTA and CDR2 FQGNSA. The CDR3 is 16 amino acids. The ends lost 5 bases at V and 8 bases at J; junction bases unmatched: 11.

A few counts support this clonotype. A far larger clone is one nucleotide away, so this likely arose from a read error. CDR3 sequence (DNA): TGTGCCAGCAGTTCGAAGGGCTATGGGGCCAACGTCCTGACTTTC. This gives the protein CASSSKGYGANVLTF. The chain combines TRBV28 with TRBJ2-6; no clear D. Trimming removed 4 bases at V and 3 bases at J, with 10 bases between. The V gene's germline CDR1 is MDHEN and CDR2 SYDVKM. CDR3 length: 15 amino acids. Combining the CDR3 with reference TRBV28 and TRBJ2-6 gives the whole variable domain DVKVTQSSRYLVKRTGEKVFLECVQDMDHENMFWYRQDPGLGLRLIYFSYDVKMKEKGDIPEGYSVSREKKERFSLILESASTNQTSMYLCASSSKGYGANVLTFGAGSRLTVL.

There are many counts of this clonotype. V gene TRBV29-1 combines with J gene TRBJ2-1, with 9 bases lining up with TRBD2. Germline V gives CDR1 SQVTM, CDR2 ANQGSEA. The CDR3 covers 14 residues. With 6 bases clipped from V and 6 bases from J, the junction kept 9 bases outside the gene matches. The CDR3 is CSVIAGVIGNEQFF. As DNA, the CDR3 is TGCAGCGTAATAGCGGGAGTCATTGGCAATGAGCAGTTCTTC.

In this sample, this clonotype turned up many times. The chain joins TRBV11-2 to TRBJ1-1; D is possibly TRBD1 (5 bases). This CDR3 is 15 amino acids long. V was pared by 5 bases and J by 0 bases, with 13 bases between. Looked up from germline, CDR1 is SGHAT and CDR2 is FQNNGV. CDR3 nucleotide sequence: TGTGCCAGCAGCCCGAGGTCGGGACTGAACACTGAAGCTTTCTTT. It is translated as CASSPRSGLNTEAFF.

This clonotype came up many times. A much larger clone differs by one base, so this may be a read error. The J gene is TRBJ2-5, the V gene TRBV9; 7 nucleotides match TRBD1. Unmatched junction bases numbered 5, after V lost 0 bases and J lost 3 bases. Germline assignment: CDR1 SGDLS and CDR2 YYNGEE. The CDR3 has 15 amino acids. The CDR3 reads CASSVGGQPEETQYF. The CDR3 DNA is TGTGCCAGCAGCGTAGGGGGACAGCCAGAAGAGACCCAGTACTTC.

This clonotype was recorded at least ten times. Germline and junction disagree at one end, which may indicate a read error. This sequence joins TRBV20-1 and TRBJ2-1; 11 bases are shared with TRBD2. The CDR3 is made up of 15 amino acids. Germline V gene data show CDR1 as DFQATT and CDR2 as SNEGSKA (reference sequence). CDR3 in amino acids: CSAHSGGDSHNEQFF. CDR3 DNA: TGCAGTGCCCATAGCGGGGGGGACTCCCACAATGAGCAGTTCTTC.

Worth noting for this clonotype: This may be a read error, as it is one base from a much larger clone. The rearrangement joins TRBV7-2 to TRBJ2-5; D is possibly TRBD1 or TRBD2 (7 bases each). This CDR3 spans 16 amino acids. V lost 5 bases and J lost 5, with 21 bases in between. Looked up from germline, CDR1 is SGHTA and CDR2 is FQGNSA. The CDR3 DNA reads TGTGCCAGCAGCCCCCAGGGGGGGGGGTCCTGGGAGACCCAGTACTTC. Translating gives CASSPQGGGSWETQYF.

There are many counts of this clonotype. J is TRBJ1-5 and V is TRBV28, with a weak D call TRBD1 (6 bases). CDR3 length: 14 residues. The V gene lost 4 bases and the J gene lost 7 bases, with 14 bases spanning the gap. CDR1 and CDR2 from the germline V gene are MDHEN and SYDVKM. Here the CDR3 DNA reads TGTGCCAGCAGTTCGGGGGCGGGTCTCCAGCCCCAGCATTTT. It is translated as CASSSGAGLQPQHF.

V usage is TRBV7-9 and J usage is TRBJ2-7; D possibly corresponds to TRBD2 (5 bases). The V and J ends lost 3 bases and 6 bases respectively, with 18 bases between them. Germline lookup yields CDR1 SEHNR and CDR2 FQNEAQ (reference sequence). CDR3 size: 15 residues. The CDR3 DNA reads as TGTGCCAGCAGCTTCTTTCACGGACTTCGTAGCGAGCAGTACTTC. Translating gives CASSFFHGLRSEQYF. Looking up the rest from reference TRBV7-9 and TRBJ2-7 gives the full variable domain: DTGVSQNPRHKITKRGQNVTFRCDPISEHNRLYWYRQTLGQGPEFLTYFQNEAQLEKSRLLSDRFSAERPKGSFSTLEIQRTEQGDSAMYLCASSFFHGLRSEQYFGPGTRLTVT.

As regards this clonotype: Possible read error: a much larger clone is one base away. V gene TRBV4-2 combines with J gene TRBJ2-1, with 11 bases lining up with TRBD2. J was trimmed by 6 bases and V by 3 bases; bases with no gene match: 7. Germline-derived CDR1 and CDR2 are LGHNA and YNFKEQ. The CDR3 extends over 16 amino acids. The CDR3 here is CASSHLSGGESNEQFF. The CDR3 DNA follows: TGTGCCAGCAGCCACCTTAGCGGGGGGGAAAGCAATGAGCAGTTCTTC.